The sequence of this T cell receptor beta chain was determined in a study of identical twins. The study, taken as a whole, reports: Modeled out-of-frame TCR alpha sharing in monozygotic twins fell below observed levels. Beta out-of-frame sequences showed weaker excess twin sharing.

Healthy Caucasians provided all donations. A universal primer binding site was introduced by template switching. The final cDNA contained unique molecular identifiers. In TCRdb, the 5' RACE reads were re-called with MiXCR into one record per CDR3 protein. The sample lists around 1.7 million distinct CDR3 sequences; about 30% were seen once. Many counts were recorded for this clonotype. No antigen is known for it. The V gene lost 1 base and the J gene lost 2 bases, with 7 bases spanning the gap. Germline lookup yields CDR1 SGHDN and CDR2 FVKESK. This CDR3 is built from 14 residues. This sequence joins TRBV14 and TRBJ2-3; D uncertain. The sample comprised cord blood. The TCR was taken from a newborn girl in good health. CDR3: CASSQVPTTDTQYF. The CDR3 bases are TGTGCCAGCAGCCAAGTTCCCACCACAGATACGCAGTATTTT. The entire variable domain, with the rest obtained from reference TRBV14 and TRBJ2-3, is as follows: EAGVTQFPSHSVIEKGQTVTLRCDPISGHDNLYWYRRVMGKEIKFLLHFVKESKQDESGMPNNRFLAERTGGTYSTLKVQPAELEDSGVYFCASSQVPTTDTQYFGPGTRLTVL.